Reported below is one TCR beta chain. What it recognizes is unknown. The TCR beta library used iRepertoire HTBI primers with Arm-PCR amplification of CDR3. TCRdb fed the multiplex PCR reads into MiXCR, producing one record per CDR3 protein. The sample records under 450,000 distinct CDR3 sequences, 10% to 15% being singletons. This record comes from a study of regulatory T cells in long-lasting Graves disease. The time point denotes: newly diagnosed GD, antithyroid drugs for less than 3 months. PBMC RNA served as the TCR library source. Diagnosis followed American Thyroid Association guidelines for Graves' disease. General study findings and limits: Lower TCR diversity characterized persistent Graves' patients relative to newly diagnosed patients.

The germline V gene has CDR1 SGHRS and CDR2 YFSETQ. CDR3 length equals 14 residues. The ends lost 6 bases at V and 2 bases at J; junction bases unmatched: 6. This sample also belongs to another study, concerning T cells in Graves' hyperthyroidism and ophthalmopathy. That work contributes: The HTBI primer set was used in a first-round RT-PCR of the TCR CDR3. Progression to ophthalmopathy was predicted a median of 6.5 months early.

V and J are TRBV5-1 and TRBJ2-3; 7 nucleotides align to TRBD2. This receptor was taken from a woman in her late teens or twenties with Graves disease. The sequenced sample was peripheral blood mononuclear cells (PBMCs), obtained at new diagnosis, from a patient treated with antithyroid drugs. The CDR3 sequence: CASNLAENTDTQYF. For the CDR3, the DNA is TGCGCCAGCAATCTAGCGGAAAACACAGATACGCAGTATTTT.